A single sample gave rise to the 5 T cell receptor beta chains below, sequenced in a study of cytomegalovirus exposure and HLA in healthy donors. The PCR had 60 Vbeta and 13 Jbeta primers. Clones were read by immunoSEQ multiplex PCR, and TCRdb kept only the in-frame ones, dropping some. The sample gives some 190,000 clones, around 85% of which show up once; around 2% is in the top ten. The specimen sequenced was PBMCs. Receptor source: a man younger than 35 in good health and CMV-seronegative.

The V and J genes are TRBV7-2 and TRBJ2-7; perhaps TRBD1 as D (5 bases). CDR3 length: 14 residues. The ends were cut back, 0 bases at V and 5 bases at J, with 11 bases in the middle. Germline values: CDR1 SGHTA, CDR2 FQGNSA. CDR3 in DNA: TGTGCCAGCAGCTTAGCGGCAGGGTCCAACGAGCAGTACTTC. Residues: CASSLAAGSNEQYF.

The rearrangement uses TRBV30 and TRBJ2-7; the match to TRBD2 covers 9 bases. The CDR3 runs to 13 residues. The V gene's germline CDR1 is GTSNPN and CDR2 SVGIG (reference sequence). V shed 1 base, J shed 5 bases, and the junction held 3 bases outside the gene matches. The CDR3 DNA follows: TGTGCCTGGAGTGAGCGGGGGGCCGACGAGCAGTACTTC. Its protein is CAWSERGADEQYF.

About this clone itself: One end of the junction varies from germline; a read error may be responsible. The V and J genes are TRBV4-1 and TRBJ1-2; D is perhaps TRBD1 (6 bases). This CDR3 has 17 residues. In germline, CDR1 is MGHRA, CDR2 YSYEKL. The CDR3 region has the DNA TGCGCCAGCGGCCATTTAGTGCCAGGGGACACGCTAGGAGCCTACACCTTC. Protein product: CASGHLVPGDTLGAYTF.

V gene TRBV4-3 combines with J gene TRBJ1-2; D remains unclear. V was clipped by 1 base and J by 3 bases, with 6 bases between them. In germline, CDR1 is LGHNA, CDR2 YSLEER. The CDR3 has 13 amino acids. This chain's CDR3 is CASSQGTDYGYTF. The CDR3 bases are TGCGCCAGCAGCCAAGGTACAGACTATGGCTACACCTTC.

The rearrangement joins TRBV4-1 to TRBJ2-3; D might be TRBD2 (6 bases). The V and J ends lost 0 bases and 6 bases respectively, with 7 bases between them. The CDR3 runs to 13 residues. In germline, CDR1 is MGHRA, CDR2 YSYEKL. The CDR3: CASSQDGRDTQYF. The CDR3 DNA reads as TGCGCCAGCAGCCAAGATGGGAGGGATACGCAGTATTTT.